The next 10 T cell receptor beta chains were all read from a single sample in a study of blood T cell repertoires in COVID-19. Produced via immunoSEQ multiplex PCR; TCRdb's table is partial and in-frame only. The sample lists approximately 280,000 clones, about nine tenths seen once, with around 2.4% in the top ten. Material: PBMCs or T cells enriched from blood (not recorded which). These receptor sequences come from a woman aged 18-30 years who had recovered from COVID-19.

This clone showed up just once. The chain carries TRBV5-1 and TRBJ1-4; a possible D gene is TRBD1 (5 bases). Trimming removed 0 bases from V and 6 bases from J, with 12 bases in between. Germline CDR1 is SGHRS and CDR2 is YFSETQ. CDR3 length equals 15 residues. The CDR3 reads CASSLAGARDEKLFF. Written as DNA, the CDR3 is TGCGCCAGCAGCTTGGCTGGGGCTCGGGATGAAAAACTGTTTTTT.

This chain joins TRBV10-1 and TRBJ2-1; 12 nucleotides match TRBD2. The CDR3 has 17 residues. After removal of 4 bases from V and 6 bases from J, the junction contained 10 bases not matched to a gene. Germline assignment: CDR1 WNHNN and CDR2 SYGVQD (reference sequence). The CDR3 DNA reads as TGCGCCAGCAGTGCGGCTAGCGGGAGGGCCTGGCCCAATGAGCAGTTCTTC. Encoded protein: CASSAASGRAWPNEQFF.

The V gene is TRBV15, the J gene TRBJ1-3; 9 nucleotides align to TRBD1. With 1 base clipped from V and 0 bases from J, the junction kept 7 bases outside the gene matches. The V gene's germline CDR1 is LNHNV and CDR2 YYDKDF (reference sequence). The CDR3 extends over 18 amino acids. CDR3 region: CATSRVGQGLLSGNTIYF. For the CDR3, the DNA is TGTGCCACCAGCAGAGTCGGACAGGGGCTCCTCTCTGGAAACACCATATATTTT.

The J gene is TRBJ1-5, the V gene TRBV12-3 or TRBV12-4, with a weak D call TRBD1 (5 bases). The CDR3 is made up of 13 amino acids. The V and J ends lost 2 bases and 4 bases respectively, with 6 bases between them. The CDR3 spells CASSLRTNQPQHF. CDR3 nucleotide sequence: TGTGCCAGCAGTTTACGGACAAATCAGCCCCAGCATTTT.

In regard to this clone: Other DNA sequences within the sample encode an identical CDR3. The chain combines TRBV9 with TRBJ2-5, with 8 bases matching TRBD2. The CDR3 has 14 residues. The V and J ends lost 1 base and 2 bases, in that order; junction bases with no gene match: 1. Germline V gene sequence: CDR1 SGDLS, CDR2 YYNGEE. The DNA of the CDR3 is TGTGCCAGCAGCGTAAGCGGGGGTCAAGAGACCCAGTACTTC. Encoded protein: CASSVSGGQETQYF.

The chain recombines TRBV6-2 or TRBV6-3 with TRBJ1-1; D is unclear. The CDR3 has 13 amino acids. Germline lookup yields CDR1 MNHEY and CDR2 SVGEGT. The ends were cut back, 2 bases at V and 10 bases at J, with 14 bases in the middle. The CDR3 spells CASSYSPSLIAFF. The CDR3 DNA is TGTGCCAGCAGTTACAGCCCATCTCTGATAGCTTTCTTT.

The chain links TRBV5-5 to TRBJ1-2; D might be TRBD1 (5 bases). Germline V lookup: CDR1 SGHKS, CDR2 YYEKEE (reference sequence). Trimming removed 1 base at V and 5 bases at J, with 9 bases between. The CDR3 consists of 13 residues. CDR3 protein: CASSLSQGYGYTF. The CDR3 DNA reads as TGTGCCAGCAGCTTGAGCCAGGGTTATGGCTACACCTTC.

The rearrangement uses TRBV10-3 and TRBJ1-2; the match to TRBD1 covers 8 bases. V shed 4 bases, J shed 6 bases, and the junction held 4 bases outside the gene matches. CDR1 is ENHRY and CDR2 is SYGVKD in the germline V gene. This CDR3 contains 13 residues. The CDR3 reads CAISARGQDGYTF. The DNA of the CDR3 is TGTGCCATCAGTGCCAGGGGGCAGGATGGCTACACCTTC.

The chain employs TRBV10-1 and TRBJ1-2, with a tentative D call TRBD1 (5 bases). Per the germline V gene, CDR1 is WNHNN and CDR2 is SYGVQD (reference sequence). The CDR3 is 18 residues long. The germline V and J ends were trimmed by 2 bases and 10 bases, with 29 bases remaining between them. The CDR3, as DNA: TGCGCCAGCAGTGAGATTGGGGCTTGTGGGGCCTCGGGTATTGACTACACCTTC. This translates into CASSEIGACGASGIDYTF.

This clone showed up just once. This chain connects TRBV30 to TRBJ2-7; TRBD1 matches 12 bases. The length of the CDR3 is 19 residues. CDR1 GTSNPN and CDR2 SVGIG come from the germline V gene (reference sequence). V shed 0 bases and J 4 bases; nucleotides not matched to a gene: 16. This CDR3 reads CAWSVGDRGRLAANYEQYF. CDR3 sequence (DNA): TGTGCCTGGAGTGTAGGGGACAGGGGGCGTCTAGCTGCCAATTACGAGCAGTACTTC.